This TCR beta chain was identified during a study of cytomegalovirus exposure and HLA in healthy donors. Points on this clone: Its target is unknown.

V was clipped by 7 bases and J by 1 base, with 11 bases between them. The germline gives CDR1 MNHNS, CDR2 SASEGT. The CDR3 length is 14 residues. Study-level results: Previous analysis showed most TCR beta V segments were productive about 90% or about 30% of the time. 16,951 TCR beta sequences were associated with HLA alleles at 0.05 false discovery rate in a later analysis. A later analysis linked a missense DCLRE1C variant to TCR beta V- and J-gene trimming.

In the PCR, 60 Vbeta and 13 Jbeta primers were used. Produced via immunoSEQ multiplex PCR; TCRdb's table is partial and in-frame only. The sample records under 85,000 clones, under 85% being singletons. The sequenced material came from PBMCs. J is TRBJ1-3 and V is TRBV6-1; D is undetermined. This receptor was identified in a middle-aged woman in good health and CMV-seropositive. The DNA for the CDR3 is TGTGCCAGCATACGGGGAAGGTCTGGAAACACCATATATTTT. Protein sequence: CASIRGRSGNTIYF.